This record looks at one T cell receptor (beta chain) sequence and its context. The clone's antigen remains unknown. No base quality values were provided; no much bigger clone lies one nucleotide off. RNA was extracted using the RNeasy kit, and roughly 0.5 to 1 ug of the RNA was reverse transcribed with random hexamers. The immunoSEQ multiplex PCR assay, which covers 54 Vbeta and 13 Jbeta segments, was used to amplify TCR beta CDR3 regions. Bias from PCR amplification was corrected by using a synthetic template baseline for primer optimization and for computational correction. The study's processing was this. Reads were annotated to V, D and J genes per IMGT and analyzed with immunoSEQ Analyzer, keeping only productive sequences. To calculate clonality, Shannon entropy was normalized by log2 of the number of productive unique sequences and then subtracted from one. For each patient and control, public and private clones were evaluated within the 100 most prevalent clones. A clone was defined as Susac-specific if it was absent from the healthy and MS cohorts, from roughly 980 published viral clones and from other ImmuneACCESS disease sequences. The raw public reads went through TCRdb reprocessing: fastp at Q25, MiXCR clone calling, in-frame beta chains kept. All rows with the same CDR3 protein become a single entry with the most common DNA and genes. TCRdb, not the authors, supplied the V and J calls. In this sample the table shows around 300,000 distinct CDR3 sequences, around 89% of which occur a single time. The ten most abundant clones make up around 0.18% of the sample.

The source of the sample is a study of CD8 T cells in Susac syndrome (dated by TCRdb to the late 2010s). General notes on the study: The study used repertoire sequencing to test whether antigen drove CD8+ T cell activation and differentiation in Susac syndrome. CD8+ T cell repertoire clonality was compared between some 12 healthy donors, approximately 14 Susac syndrome patients and approximately 15 multiple sclerosis patients.

Findings and caveats that apply to the study as a whole: The number of individuals in the TCR sequencing and HLA analysis was acknowledged as relatively small.

High-throughput TCR beta sequencing profiled peripheral blood CD8+ and CD4+ T cells from healthy donors, Susac syndrome patients and multiple sclerosis patients. The multiple sclerosis controls were treatment-naive patients who had stable or active relapsing-remitting disease and met the revised McDonald criteria. Bulk CD8+ and CD4+ T cells were purified magnetically by negative isolation, whereas CD8+ TEMRA cells were enriched by FACS. Blood was drawn into EDTA tubes, processed within 24 hours, and PBMCs were isolated by density gradient centrifugation. PBMCs intended for TCR sequencing were cryopreserved in liquid nitrogen and thawed later in a water bath at 37 degrees C. The sorted or isolated CD4+, CD8+ and CD8+ TEMRA cells reached a purity of at least 90%. The CDR3 has 17 amino acids, counting the end cysteine and phenylalanine. Only the CDR3 part of the read is kept: 51 bases, read in frame from the first base. V gives up 1 base and J gives up 4 bases, and the segment between their germline ends measures 17 bases. The germline V gene (reference sequence) supplies CDR1 MNHEY and CDR2 SMNVEV.

The sample consisted of CD8+ T cells from PBMCs. The rearranged segments are TRBV27 and TRBJ2-1; the D region is possibly TRBD1 or TRBD2, each matching across 6 bases. The sequence was obtained from a human donor with multiple sclerosis. The DNA sequence is TGTGCCAGCAGTTTATTGTCCTTCGGGGGCCCGTACAATGAGCAGTTCTTC. This translates into CASSLLSFGGPYNEQFF.